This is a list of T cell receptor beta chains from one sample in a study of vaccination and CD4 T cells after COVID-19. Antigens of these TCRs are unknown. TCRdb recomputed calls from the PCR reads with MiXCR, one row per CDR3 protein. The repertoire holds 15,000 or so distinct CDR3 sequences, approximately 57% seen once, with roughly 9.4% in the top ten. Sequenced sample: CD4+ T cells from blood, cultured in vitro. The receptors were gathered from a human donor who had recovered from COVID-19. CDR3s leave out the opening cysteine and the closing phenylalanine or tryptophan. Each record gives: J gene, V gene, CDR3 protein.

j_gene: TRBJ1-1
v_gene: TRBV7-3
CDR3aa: ASMAGRNTEAF

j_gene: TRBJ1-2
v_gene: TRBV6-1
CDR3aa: ASSEAGTGGYGYT

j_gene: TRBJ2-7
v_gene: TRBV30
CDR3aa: AWSGGDRGGEQY

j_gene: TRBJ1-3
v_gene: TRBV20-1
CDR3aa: SAKPGQGAISGNTIY

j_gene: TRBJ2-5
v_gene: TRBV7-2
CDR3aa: ASSPRLWTTETQY

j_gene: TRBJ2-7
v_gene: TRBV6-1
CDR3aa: ASSPSRDFPHEQY

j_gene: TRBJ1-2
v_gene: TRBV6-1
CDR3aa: ASSEQDIYGYT

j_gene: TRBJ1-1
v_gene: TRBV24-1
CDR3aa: TTSARANTEAF

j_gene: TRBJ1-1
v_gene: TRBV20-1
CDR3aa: SALQTNTEVF

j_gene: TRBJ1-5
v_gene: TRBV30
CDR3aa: AWSKASPSNQPQH

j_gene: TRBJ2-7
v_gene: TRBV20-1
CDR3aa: SASPTNGYEQY

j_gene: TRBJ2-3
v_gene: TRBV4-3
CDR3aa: ASSQPSGGRITQY

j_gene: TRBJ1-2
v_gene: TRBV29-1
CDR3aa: SSSGHPGQPYGYT

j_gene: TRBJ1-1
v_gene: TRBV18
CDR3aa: ASSPPGGRDTEAF